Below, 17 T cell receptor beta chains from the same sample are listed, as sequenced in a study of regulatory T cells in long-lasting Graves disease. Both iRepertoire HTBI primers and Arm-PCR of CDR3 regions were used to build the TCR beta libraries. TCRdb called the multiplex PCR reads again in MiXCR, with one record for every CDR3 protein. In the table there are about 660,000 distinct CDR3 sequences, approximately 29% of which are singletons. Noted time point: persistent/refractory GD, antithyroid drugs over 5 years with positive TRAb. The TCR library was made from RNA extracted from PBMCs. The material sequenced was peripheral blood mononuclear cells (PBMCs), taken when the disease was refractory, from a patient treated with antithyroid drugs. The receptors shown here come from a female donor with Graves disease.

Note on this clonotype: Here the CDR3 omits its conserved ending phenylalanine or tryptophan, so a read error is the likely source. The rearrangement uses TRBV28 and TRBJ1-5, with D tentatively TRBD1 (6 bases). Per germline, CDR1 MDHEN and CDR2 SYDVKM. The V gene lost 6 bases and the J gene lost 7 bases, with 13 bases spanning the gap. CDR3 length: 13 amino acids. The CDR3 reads CASREQGGQPQHL. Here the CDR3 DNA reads TGTGCCAGCAGGGAACAAGGGGGACAGCCCCAGCATCTT.

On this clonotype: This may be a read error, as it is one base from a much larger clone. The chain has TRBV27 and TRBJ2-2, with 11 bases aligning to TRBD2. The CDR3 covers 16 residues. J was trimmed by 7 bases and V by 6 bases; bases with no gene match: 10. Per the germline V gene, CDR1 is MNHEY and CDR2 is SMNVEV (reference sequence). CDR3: CASRPGTSGIIGELFF. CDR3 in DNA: TGTGCCAGCAGACCCGGGACTAGCGGTATCATCGGGGAGCTGTTTTTT.

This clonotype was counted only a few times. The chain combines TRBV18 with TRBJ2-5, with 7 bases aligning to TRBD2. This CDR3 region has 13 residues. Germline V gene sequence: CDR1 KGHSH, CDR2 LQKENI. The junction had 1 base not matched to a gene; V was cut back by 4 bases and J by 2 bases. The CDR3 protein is CASSLREQETQYF. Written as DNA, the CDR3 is TGTGCCAGCTCACTGCGGGAGCAAGAGACCCAGTACTTC.

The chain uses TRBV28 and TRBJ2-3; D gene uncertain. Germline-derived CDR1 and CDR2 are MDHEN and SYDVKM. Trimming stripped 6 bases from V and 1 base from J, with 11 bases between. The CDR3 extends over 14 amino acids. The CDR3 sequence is CASSGDHRTDTQYF. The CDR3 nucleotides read TGTGCCAGCAGCGGCGACCATCGCACAGATACGCAGTATTTT.

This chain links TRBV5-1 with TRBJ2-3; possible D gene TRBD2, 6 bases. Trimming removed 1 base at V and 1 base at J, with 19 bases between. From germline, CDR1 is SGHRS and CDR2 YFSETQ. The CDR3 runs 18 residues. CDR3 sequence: CASSLTDRRGKGTDTQYF. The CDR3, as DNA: TGCGCCAGCAGCTTGACCGATCGTCGGGGGAAGGGCACAGATACGCAGTATTTT.

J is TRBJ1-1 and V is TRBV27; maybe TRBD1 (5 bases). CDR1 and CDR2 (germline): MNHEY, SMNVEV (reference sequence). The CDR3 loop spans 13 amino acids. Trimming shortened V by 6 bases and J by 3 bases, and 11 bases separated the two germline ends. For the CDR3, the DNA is TGTGCCAGCAGCCAGGACACGGACACTGAAGCTTTCTTT. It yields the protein CASSQDTDTEAFF.

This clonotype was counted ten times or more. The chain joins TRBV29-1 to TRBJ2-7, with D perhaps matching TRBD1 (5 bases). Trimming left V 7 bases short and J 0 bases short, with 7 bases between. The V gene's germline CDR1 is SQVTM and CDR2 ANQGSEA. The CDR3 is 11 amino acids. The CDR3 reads CSAGHSYEQYF. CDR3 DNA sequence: TGCAGCGCTGGACACTCCTACGAGCAGTACTTC.

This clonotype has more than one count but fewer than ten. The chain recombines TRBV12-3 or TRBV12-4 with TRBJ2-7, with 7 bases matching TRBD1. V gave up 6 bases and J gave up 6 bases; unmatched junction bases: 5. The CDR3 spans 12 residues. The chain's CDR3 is CASSPTGSEQYF. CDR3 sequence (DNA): TGTGCCAGCAGCCCGACAGGGTCCGAGCAGTACTTC.

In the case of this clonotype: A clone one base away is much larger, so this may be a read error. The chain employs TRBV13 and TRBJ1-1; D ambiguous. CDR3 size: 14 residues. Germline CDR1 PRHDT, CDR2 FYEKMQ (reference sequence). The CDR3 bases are TGTGCCGGCAGCTTAGAAGTGGAGAACACTGAAGCTTTCTTT. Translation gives CAGSLEVENTEAFF.

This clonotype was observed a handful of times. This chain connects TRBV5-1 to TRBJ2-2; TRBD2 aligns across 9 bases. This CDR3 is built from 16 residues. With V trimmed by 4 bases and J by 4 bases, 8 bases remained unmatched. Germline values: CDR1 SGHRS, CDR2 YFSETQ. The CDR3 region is CASSAGLAGLTGELFF. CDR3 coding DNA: TGCGCCAGCAGCGCGGGGCTAGCGGGACTCACCGGGGAGCTGTTTTTT.

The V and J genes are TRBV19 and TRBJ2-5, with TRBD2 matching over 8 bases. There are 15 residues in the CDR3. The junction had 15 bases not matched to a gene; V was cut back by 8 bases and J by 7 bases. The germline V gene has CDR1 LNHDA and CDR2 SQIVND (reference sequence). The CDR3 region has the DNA TGTGCCAGTTCGAAGGAGCGGGAGACAACGGGGACCCAGTACTTC. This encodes CASSKERETTGTQYF.

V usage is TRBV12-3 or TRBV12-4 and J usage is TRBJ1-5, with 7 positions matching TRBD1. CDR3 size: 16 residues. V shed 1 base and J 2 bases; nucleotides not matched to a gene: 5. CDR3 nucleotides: TGTGCCAGCAGTTTAGAGGGGGCAGCGGGCAATCAGCCCCAGCATTTT. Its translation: CASSLEGAAGNQPQHF.

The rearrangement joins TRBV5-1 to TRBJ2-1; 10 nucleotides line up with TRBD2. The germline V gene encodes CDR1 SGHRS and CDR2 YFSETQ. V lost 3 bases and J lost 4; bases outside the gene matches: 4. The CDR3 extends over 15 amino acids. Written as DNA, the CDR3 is TGCGCCAGCAGCTCTATAGCGGGAGGTTACAATGAGCAGTTCTTC. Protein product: CASSSIAGGYNEQFF.

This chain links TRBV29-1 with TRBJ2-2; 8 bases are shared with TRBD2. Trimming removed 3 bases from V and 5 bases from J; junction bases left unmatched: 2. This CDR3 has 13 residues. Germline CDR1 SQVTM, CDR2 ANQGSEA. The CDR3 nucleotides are TGCAGCGTTGACAGCGGGAGTACCGGGGAGCTGTTTTTT. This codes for CSVDSGSTGELFF.

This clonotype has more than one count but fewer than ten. The CDR3 reads CASRFGTGNTEAFF. The CDR3 DNA is TGTGCCAGCAGGTTCGGGACAGGGAACACTGAAGCTTTCTTT. This rearrangement joins TRBV13 to TRBJ1-1, with TRBD1 identical over 8 bases. From germline, CDR1 is PRHDT and CDR2 FYEKMQ (reference sequence). J gave up 1 base and V 6 bases, and 4 bases lay outside the gene matches. The CDR3 contains 14 residues.

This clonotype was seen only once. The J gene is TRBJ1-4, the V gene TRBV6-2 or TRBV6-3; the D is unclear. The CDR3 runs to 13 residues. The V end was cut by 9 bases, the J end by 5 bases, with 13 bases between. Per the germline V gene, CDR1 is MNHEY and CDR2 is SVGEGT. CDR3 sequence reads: CASKVGKNEKLFF. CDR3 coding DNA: TGTGCCAGTAAGGTGGGGAAAAATGAAAAACTGTTTTTT.

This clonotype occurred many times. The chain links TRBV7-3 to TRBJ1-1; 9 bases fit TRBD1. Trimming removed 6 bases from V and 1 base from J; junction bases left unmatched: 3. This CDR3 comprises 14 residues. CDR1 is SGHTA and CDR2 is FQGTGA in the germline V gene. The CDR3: CASSPQGANTEAFF. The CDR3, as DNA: TGTGCCAGCAGTCCACAGGGGGCGAACACTGAAGCTTTCTTT.